These 20 T cell receptor beta chains share one sample of origin, sequenced in a study of blood T cell repertoires in COVID-19 (dated by TCRdb to about 2020). Libraries were built with the immunoSEQ multiplex PCR assay. Here the immuneACCESS table is served through TCRdb, limited to in-frame sequences with V and J called. Missing clones are a known gap in these copies; in checked studies unresolved V genes cover under half, and the rest lacks a known reason. The sample table shows 250,000 to 300,000 clones, and just over 90% are seen once. 2.2% of the sample is held by the ten biggest clonotypes. The sequenced sample consisted of peripheral blood. The receptors come from a woman between 25 and 40 years old with COVID-19, enrolled during active disease.

The chain is built from TRBV2 and TRBJ1-4; tentatively, D is TRBD1 (5 bases). The CDR3 contains 15 residues. V shed 4 bases and J shed 8 bases, with 17 bases lying between them. Germline lookup yields CDR1 SNHLY and CDR2 FYNNEI. Here the CDR3 DNA reads TGTGCCAGCAGTGGGGAACAGGTTAAAGGGGAAAAACTGTTTTTT. Translating gives CASSGEQVKGEKLFF.

The chain uses TRBV7-6 and TRBJ2-1, with a possible D match to TRBD2 (6 bases). This CDR3 comprises 12 residues. The germline CDR1 and CDR2 sequences are SGHVS and FNYEAQ. Trimming removed 6 bases at V and 8 bases at J, with 11 bases between. CDR3 residues: CASSRGEDEQFF. For the CDR3, the DNA is TGTGCCAGCAGTAGAGGGGAGGATGAGCAGTTCTTC.

The rearrangement links TRBV6-1 to TRBJ1-2, with D perhaps TRBD1 (5 bases). CDR3 length: 18 residues. In germline, CDR1 is MNHNS, CDR2 SASEGT. Trimming removed 1 base at V and 1 base at J, with 19 bases between. CDR3 coding DNA: TGTGCCAGCAGTGAAGGAACCATTCTCGGGGGTAATAACTATGGCTACACCTTC. This encodes CASSEGTILGGNNYGYTF.

The chain is built from TRBV29-1 and TRBJ1-2; 8 bases are a match to TRBD1. Germline lookup yields CDR1 SQVTM and CDR2 ANQGSEA. J gave up 6 bases and V 0 bases, and 3 bases lay outside the gene matches. The CDR3 totals 13 residues. This chain's CDR3 is CSVEEFRGHGYTF. The CDR3 coding sequence is TGCAGCGTTGAAGAATTCAGGGGGCATGGCTACACCTTC.

The CDR3 coding sequence is TGTGCCAGCAGCCGAGCCTCAGGGCCCACTAATGAAAAACTGTTTTTT. Its translation: CASSRASGPTNEKLFF. The chain is built from TRBV3-1 (or the pseudogene TRBV3-2) and TRBJ1-4, with a weak D call TRBD1 (5 bases). Germline assignment: CDR1 LGHDT and CDR2 YNNKEL (reference sequence). V was cut by 4 bases and J by 2 bases, with 14 bases left in between. This CDR3 is built from 16 residues.

This clone has just one count. The chain is built from TRBV11-2 and TRBJ1-1; perhaps TRBD1 as D (5 bases). The length of the CDR3 is 18 residues. Germline V gene data show CDR1 as SGHAT and CDR2 as FQNNGV. V lost 0 bases and J 0 bases, leaving 17 bases between the germline ends. The CDR3 DNA sequence: TGTGCCAGCAGCTTAGATAGGCACAGGCAACTCATGAACACTGAAGCTTTCTTT. It specifies CASSLDRHRQLMNTEAFF.

The V gene is TRBV19, the J gene TRBJ1-2, with D possibly TRBD1 on 5 matching bases. Between the trimmed V and J ends, which lost 5 bases and 4 bases, there was a span of 8 bases. The CDR3 contains 12 residues. CDR1 is LNHDA and CDR2 is SQIVND in the germline V gene (reference sequence). The CDR3 protein is CASSEDIYGYTF. The DNA of the CDR3 is TGTGCCAGTAGTGAGGACATCTATGGCTACACCTTC.

V usage is TRBV29-1 and J usage is TRBJ1-5, with 7 positions matching TRBD1. CDR1 and CDR2 from the germline V gene are SQVTM and ANQGSEA. The CDR3 sequence is 15 residues long. Unmatched junction bases numbered 8, after V lost 3 bases and J lost 3 bases. CDR3: CSVEVTGEPNQPQHF. The CDR3 DNA reads as TGCAGCGTTGAGGTCACAGGGGAGCCCAATCAGCCCCAGCATTTT. Complete variable domain (other parts from reference TRBV29-1 and TRBJ1-5): SAVISQKPSRDICQRGTSLTIQCQVDSQVTMMFWYRQQPGQSLTLIATANQGSEATYESGFVIDKFPISRPNLTFSTLTVSNMSPEDSSIYLCSVEVTGEPNQPQHFGDGTRLSIL.

The chain uses TRBV11-2 and TRBJ1-4, with 8 bases identical to TRBD1. The germline CDR1 and CDR2 sequences are SGHAT and FQNNGV. The CDR3 is 15 residues long. J was trimmed by 7 bases and V by 5 bases; bases with no gene match: 9. CDR3 nucleotides: TGTGCCAGCAGCGCCACCGGGACAGGCACTGAAAAACTGTTTTTT. Residues: CASSATGTGTEKLFF.

Regarding this clone: Sequence at one end of the junction differs from germline and may be a read error. The chain recombines TRBV12-3 or TRBV12-4 with TRBJ1-2; TRBD1 matches 9 bases. The CDR3 contains 13 residues. DNA for the CDR3: TGTGCCAGCAGCACCGGGACAGGGTGGGCCTGGAGCTTC. Residues: CASSTGTGWAWSF.

V gene TRBV6-5 combines with J gene TRBJ1-1, with D possibly being TRBD1 (5 bases). This CDR3 contains 13 residues. Deletions cut 5 bases from V and 11 bases from J, with 18 bases between. Germline-derived CDR1 and CDR2 are MNHEY and SVGAGI. CDR3 DNA: TGTGCCAGCAGTCCCCTGTGGGGGGGGAGTGCTTTCTTT. Its translation: CASSPLWGGSAFF.

The chain employs TRBV27 and TRBJ1-1; D is unresolved. The CDR3 is made up of 16 amino acids. Trimming removed 4 bases at V and 0 bases at J, with 15 bases between. Germline V CDR1 and CDR2: MNHEY, SMNVEV (reference sequence). CDR3: CASSSTLFTMNTEAFF. DNA of the CDR3: TGTGCCAGCAGTTCCACCCTCTTCACAATGAACACTGAAGCTTTCTTT.

This chain joins TRBV2 and TRBJ1-4; D is unresolved. The CDR3 length is 12 residues. Germline values: CDR1 SNHLY, CDR2 FYNNEI. Trimming took off 3 bases at V and 16 bases at J, with 15 bases between the two ends. This chain's CDR3 is CASSERSGLRFF. Here the CDR3 DNA reads TGTGCCAGCAGTGAGAGGTCGGGTCTAAGGTTTTTT.

The J gene is TRBJ2-2, the V gene TRBV30, with D maybe TRBD1 (5 bases). The ends were cut back, 1 base at V and 5 bases at J, with 14 bases in the middle. The CDR3 contains 15 residues. Germline V gene lookup returns CDR1 GTSNPN and CDR2 SVGIG (reference sequence). The CDR3 reads CAWSEGLDGTGELFF. The DNA of the CDR3 is TGTGCCTGGAGTGAGGGGCTAGATGGAACCGGGGAGCTGTTTTTT.

The rearrangement joins TRBV5-1 to TRBJ1-5, with 10 bases fitting TRBD1. V shed 3 bases and J 7 bases; nucleotides not matched to a gene: 7. Germline V lookup: CDR1 SGHRS, CDR2 YFSETQ. The CDR3 loop spans 15 amino acids. CDR3 loop: CASSSGQGSGQPQHF. The CDR3 region has the DNA TGCGCCAGCAGCTCGGGACAGGGGTCGGGACAGCCCCAGCATTTT.

This clone was seen a single time. V is TRBV25-1 and J is TRBJ2-2, with TRBD1 identical over 9 bases. This CDR3 contains 16 residues. CDR1 is MGHDK and CDR2 is SYGVNS in the germline V gene. V dropped 6 bases and J dropped 3; count of bases not matched to a gene: 8. The CDR3 protein is CASRRGQGTDTGELFF. The CDR3 DNA reads as TGTGCCAGCAGAAGGGGACAGGGAACAGACACCGGGGAGCTGTTTTTT.

The chain employs TRBV6-5 and TRBJ2-1; TRBD1 might be the D (5 bases). V lost 7 bases and J lost 0, with 13 bases in between. CDR1 is MNHEY, CDR2 SVGAGI, per germline. This CDR3 has 15 residues. CDR3: CASTLTGDSYNEQFF. CDR3 bases: TGTGCCAGCACTCTAACAGGAGACTCCTACAATGAGCAGTTCTTC.

The chain carries TRBV28 and TRBJ2-7; possible D gene TRBD1, 7 bases. Trimming cost V 6 bases and J 6 bases, with 21 bases left between them. This CDR3 region has 15 residues. The V gene's germline CDR1 is MDHEN and CDR2 SYDVKM. The CDR3 region has the DNA TGTGCCAGCAGCTCCCCTCAGGGGGGAGTGGCCGAGCAGTACTTC. This translates into CASSSPQGGVAEQYF.

A single count supports this clone. The rearrangement links TRBV4-1 to TRBJ1-6, with D unresolved. This CDR3 spans 16 amino acids. Germline V CDR1 and CDR2: MGHRA, YSYEKL. Trimming shortened V by 1 base and J by 3 bases, and 10 bases separated the two germline ends. The chain's CDR3 is CASSQATVIYNSPLHF. The CDR3 nucleotides are TGCGCCAGCAGCCAAGCTACAGTAATCTATAATTCACCCCTCCACTTT.

The chain uses TRBV5-5 and TRBJ1-3; 7 nucleotides line up with TRBD1. Germline values: CDR1 SGHKS, CDR2 YYEKEE (reference sequence). This CDR3 is 16 amino acids long. The V and J ends lost 4 bases and 2 bases, in that order; junction bases with no gene match: 9. The CDR3 region has the DNA TGTGCCAGCAGCGGTACAGGGGTCCGGACTGGAAACACCATATATTTT. It encodes CASSGTGVRTGNTIYF. Using reference TRBV5-5 and TRBJ1-3 for the parts outside the CDR3, the full variable domain is DAGVTQSPTHLIKTRGQQVTLRCSPISGHKSVSWYQQVLGQGPQFIFQYYEKEERGRGNFPDRFSARQFPNYSSELNVNALLLGDSALYLCASSGTGVRTGNTIYFGEGSWLTVV.